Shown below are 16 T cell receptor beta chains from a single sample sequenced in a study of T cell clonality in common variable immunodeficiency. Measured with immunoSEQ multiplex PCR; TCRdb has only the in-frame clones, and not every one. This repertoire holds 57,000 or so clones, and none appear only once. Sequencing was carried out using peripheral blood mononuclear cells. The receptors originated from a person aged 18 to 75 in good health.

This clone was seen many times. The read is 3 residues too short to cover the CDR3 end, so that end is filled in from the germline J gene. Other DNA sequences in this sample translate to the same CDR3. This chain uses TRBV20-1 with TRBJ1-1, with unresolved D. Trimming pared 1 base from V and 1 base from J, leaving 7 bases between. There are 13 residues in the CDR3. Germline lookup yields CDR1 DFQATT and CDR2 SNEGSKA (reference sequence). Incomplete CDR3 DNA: TGCAGTGCTAGAGGAGGTGGGAACACTGAA. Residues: CSARGGGNTE. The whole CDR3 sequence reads CSARGGGNTEAFF.

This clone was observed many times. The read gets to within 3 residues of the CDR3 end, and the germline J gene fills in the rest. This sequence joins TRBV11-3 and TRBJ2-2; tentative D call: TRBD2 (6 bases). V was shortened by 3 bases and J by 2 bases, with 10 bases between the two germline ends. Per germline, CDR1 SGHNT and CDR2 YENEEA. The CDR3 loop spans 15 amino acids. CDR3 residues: CASSFAGLNTGELFF. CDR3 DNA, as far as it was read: TGTGCCAGCAGCTTCGCGGGACTCAACACCGGGGAG.

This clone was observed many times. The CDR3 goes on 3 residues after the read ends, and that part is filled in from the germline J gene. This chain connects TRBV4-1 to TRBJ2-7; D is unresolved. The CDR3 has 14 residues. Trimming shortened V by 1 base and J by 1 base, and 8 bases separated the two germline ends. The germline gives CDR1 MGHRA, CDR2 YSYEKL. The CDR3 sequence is CASSQAEISYEQYF. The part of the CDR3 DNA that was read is TGCGCCAGCAGCCAAGCAGAAATTTCCTACGAG.

The DNA read from the CDR3 is TGTGCCAGCAGGAAGGGGGTGGGGCGGGAGGGCGGGACC. It encodes CASRKGVGREGGT. The entire CDR3 reads CASRKGVGREGGTQYF. The rearrangement joins TRBV2 to TRBJ2-5; 9 positions agree with TRBD2. The read terminates 3 residues before the CDR3 end, so the remaining end is supplied by the germline J gene. The J segment lost 7 bases and the V segment lost 6 bases, leaving 15 bases of the junction unmatched. CDR3 length equals 16 residues. Germline V gives CDR1 SNHLY, CDR2 FYNNEI.

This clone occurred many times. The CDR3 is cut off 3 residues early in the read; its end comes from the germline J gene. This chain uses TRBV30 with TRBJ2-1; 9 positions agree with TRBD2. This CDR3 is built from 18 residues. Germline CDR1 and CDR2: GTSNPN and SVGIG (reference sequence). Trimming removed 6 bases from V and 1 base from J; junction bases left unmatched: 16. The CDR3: CACPRTSERGVSYNEQFF. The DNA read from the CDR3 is TGTGCCTGCCCTCGGACTAGCGAAAGGGGGGTTTCCTACAATGAG.

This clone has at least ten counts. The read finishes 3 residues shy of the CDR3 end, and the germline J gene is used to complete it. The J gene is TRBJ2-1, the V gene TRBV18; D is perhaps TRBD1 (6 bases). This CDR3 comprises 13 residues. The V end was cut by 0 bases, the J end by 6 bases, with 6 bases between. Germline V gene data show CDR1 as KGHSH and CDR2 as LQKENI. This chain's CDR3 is CASSPPDSNEQFF. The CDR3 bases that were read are TGTGCCAGCTCACCACCGGACAGCAATGAG.

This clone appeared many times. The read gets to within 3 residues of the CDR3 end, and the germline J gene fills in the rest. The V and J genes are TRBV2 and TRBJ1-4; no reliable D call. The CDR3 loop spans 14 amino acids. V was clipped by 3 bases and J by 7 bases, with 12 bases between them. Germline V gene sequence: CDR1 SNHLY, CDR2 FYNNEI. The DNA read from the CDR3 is TGTGCCAGCAGTGATGTCCTCGGCGGTGAAAAA. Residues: CASSDVLGGEK. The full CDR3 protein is CASSDVLGGEKLFF. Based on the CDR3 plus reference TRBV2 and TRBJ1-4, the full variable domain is EPEVTQTPSHQVTQMGQEVILRCVPISNHLYFYWYRQILGQKVEFLVSFYNNEISEKSEIFDDQFSVERPDGSNFTLKIRSTKLEDSAMYFCASSDVLGGEKLFFGSGTQLSVL.

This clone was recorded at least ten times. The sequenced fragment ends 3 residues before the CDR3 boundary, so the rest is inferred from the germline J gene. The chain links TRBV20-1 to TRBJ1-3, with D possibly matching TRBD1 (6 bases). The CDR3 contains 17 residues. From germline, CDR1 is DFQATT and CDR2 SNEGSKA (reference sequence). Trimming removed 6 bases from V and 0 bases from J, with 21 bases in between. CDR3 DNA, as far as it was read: TGCAGTGCGCAGACGGATGGACAGCGTGACTCTGGAAACACC. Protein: CSAQTDGQRDSGNT. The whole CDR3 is CSAQTDGQRDSGNTIYF.

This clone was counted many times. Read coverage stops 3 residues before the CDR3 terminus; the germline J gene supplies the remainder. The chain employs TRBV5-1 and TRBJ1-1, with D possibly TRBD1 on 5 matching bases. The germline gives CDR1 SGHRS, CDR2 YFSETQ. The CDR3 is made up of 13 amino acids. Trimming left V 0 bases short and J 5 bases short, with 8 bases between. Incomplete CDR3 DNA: TGCGCCAGCAGCTTGGTGGGGCAGACTGAA. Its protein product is CASSLVGQTE. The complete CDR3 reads CASSLVGQTEAFF.

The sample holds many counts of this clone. Here the CDR3 reads CASSISAGGVYEQYF. The covered CDR3 bases are TGTGCCAGTAGTATATCTGCAGGGGGAGTATACGAG. This chain uses TRBV19 with TRBJ2-7; 7 bases match TRBD1. The read finishes 3 residues shy of the CDR3 end, and the germline J gene is used to complete it. Germline V gene lookup returns CDR1 LNHDA and CDR2 SQIVND (reference sequence). The CDR3 is made up of 15 amino acids. After removal of 2 bases from V and 4 bases from J, the junction contained 8 bases not matched to a gene.

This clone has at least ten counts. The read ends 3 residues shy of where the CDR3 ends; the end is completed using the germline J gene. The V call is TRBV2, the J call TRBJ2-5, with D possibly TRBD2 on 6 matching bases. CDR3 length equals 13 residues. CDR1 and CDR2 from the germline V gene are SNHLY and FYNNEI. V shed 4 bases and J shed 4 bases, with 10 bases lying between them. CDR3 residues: CASSVLARETQYF. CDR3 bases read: TGTGCCAGCAGTGTCCTAGCGCGAGAGACC.

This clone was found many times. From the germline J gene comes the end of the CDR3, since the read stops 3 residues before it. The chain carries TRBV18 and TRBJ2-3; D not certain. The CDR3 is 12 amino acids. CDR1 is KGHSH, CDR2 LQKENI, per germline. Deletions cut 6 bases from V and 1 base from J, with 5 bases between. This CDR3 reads CASSQGTDTQYF. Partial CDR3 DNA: TGTGCCAGCTCCCAGGGCACAGATACG.

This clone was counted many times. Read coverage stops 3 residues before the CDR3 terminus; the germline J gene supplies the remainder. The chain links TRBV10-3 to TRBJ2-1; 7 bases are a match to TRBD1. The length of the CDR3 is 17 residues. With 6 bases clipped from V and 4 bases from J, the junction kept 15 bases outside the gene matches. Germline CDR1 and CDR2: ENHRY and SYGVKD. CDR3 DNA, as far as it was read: TGTGCCATCAGAGGGGTGGGGGACAGCCTAAAATACAATGAG. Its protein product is CAIRGVGDSLKYNE. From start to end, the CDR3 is CAIRGVGDSLKYNEQFF.

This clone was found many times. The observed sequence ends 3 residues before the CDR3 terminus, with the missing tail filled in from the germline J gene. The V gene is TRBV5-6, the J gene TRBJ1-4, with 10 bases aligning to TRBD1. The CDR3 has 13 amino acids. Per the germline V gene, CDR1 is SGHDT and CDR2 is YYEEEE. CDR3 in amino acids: CASSLGQGAELFF. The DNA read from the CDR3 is TGTGCCAGCAGCTTGGGACAGGGGGCAGAA.

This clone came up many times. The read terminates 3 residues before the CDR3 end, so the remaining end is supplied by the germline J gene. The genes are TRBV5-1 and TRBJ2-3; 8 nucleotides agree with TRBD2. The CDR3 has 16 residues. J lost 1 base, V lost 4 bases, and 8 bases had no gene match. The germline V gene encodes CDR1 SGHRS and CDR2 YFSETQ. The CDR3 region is CASSADNSGGTDTQYF. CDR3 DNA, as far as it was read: TGCGCCAGCAGCGCCGATAATAGCGGGGGCACAGATACG.

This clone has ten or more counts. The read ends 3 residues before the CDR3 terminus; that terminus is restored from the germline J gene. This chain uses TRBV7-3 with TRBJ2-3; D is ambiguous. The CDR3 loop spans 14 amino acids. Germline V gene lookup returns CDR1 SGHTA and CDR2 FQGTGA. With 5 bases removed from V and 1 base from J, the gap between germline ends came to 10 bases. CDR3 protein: CASSPTVGTDTQYF. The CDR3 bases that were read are TGTGCCAGCAGCCCCACAGTAGGCACAGATACG.